These 23 T cell receptor beta chains came from one sample sequenced in a study of beta chain features in type 1 diabetes (dated by TCRdb to 2017 to 2018). Broader findings and caveats from the paper: In all four CD4+ subsets, TCRB CDR3 length was moderately but significantly shorter in type 1 diabetes patients.

Library preparation used the immunoSEQ multiplex PCR assay. All of the isolated RNA was reverse transcribed with the High Capacity cDNA Reverse Transcription Kit, so expressed TCRB transcripts were sequenced. The table was pulled from immuneACCESS by TCRdb, which kept in-frame rearrangements only. Such tables lose some clones; where checked, under half of the loss comes from unresolved V genes, and the rest has no known cause. The sample table records about 650,000 clones; around 12% of these occur just once. The ten top clones hold more than 0.1% of the sample. Their antigen targets remain unknown. What was sequenced was naive CD4+ T cells from blood. The cell subset or site label for this specimen denotes: true naive CD4+ T cells. The receptors here all came from a man aged 25-45 years with type 1 diabetes.

The CDR3 sequence is CASRQGQPTGTQYF. As DNA, the CDR3 is TGTGCCAGCAGGCAGGGACAGCCGACCGGGACCCAGTACTTC. The V call is TRBV28, the J call TRBJ2-5; 7 nucleotides align to TRBD1. The V segment lost 6 bases and the J segment 7 bases; nucleotides outside the gene matches: 11. CDR3 length: 14 amino acids. CDR1 and CDR2 from the germline V gene are MDHEN and SYDVKM. Full variable domain (rest looked up from reference TRBV28 and TRBJ2-5): DVKVTQSSRYLVKRTGEKVFLECVQDMDHENMFWYRQDPGLGLRLIYFSYDVKMKEKGDIPEGYSVSREKKERFSLILESASTNQTSMYLCASRQGQPTGTQYFGPGTRLLVL.

The chain combines TRBV6-6 with TRBJ1-5; D unresolved. Germline CDR1 MNHNY, CDR2 SVGAGI (reference sequence). V shed 8 bases and J shed 4 bases, with 15 bases lying between them. There are 14 residues in the CDR3. CDR3 in amino acids: CASLLRVENQPQHF. Written as DNA, the CDR3 is TGTGCCAGCCTTCTAAGGGTTGAGAATCAGCCCCAGCATTTT.

The chain employs TRBV11-3 and TRBJ2-2; D ambiguous. This CDR3 has 14 residues. Trimming removed 3 bases from V and 4 bases from J, with 9 bases in between. Germline V gives CDR1 SGHNT, CDR2 YENEEA. The CDR3 here is CASSFDSSTGELFF. CDR3 DNA: TGTGCCAGCAGCTTTGATAGCTCCACCGGGGAGCTGTTTTTT.

The chain is built from TRBV27 and TRBJ2-2, with D perhaps matching TRBD1 (6 bases). The germline V and J ends were trimmed by 6 bases and 7 bases, with 15 bases remaining between them. CDR3 length equals 14 residues. Germline assignment: CDR1 MNHEY and CDR2 SMNVEV (reference sequence). CDR3 protein: CASRWTDWGGELFF. The CDR3 coding sequence is TGTGCCAGCAGATGGACAGATTGGGGCGGGGAGCTGTTTTTT.

This clone turned up a few times. The gene calls are TRBV19 and TRBJ2-2; TRBD1 might be the D (5 bases). CDR1 is LNHDA, CDR2 SQIVND, per germline (reference sequence). The CDR3 contains 15 residues. Deletions cut 7 bases from V and 3 bases from J, with 15 bases between. The CDR3, as DNA: TGTGCCAGTACCCAGGCGGCAGGGCACACCGGGGAGCTGTTTTTT. This codes for CASTQAAGHTGELFF.

The gene calls are TRBV4-3 and TRBJ1-4; D may be TRBD1 (6 bases). Germline values: CDR1 LGHNA, CDR2 YSLEER. The germline V and J ends were trimmed by 0 bases and 4 bases, with 21 bases remaining between them. The CDR3 extends over 19 amino acids. CDR3 coding DNA: TGCGCCAGCAGCCAAGACACTCTGGAAGGGAGAGGGGGTAATGAAAAACTGTTTTTT. As protein: CASSQDTLEGRGGNEKLFF.

The chain combines TRBV27 with TRBJ1-4; D gene uncertain. CDR1 MNHEY and CDR2 SMNVEV come from the germline V gene (reference sequence). The CDR3 runs 14 residues. V was clipped by 6 bases and J by 0 bases, with 8 bases between them. The CDR3 DNA sequence: TGTGCCAGCAGGAGGACGGCAACTAATGAAAAACTGTTTTTT. Its translation: CASRRTATNEKLFF. Full variable domain (rest looked up from reference TRBV27 and TRBJ1-4): EAQVTQNPRYLITVTGKKLTVTCSQNMNHEYMSWYRQDPGLGLRQIYYSMNVEVTDKGDVPEGYKVSRKEKRNFPLILESPSPNQTSLYFCASRRTATNEKLFFGSGTQLSVL.

The V and J genes are TRBV7-9 and TRBJ2-7; TRBD2 is a possible D gene (5 bases). Per germline, CDR1 SEHNR and CDR2 FQNEAQ (reference sequence). V lost 5 bases and J lost 4, with 12 bases in between. The CDR3 contains 13 residues. This chain's CDR3 is CASSQTPGYEQYF. DNA for the CDR3: TGTGCCAGCAGCCAGACCCCGGGATACGAGCAGTACTTC.

A few counts support this clone. The V and J genes are TRBV29-1 and TRBJ1-2, with D tentatively TRBD1 (5 bases). Trimming shortened V by 4 bases and J by 6 bases, and 18 bases separated the two germline ends. The CDR3 loop spans 14 amino acids. Germline lookup yields CDR1 SQVTM and CDR2 ANQGSEA. In nucleotides, the CDR3 is TGCAGCGTTGGGGACTGGGGATTTCGGGATGGCTACACCTTC. Residues: CSVGDWGFRDGYTF.

The chain links TRBV25-1 to TRBJ1-3; perhaps TRBD1 as D (5 bases). The CDR3 consists of 17 residues. Looked up from germline, CDR1 is MGHDK and CDR2 is SYGVNS. V lost 4 bases and J 0 bases, leaving 16 bases between the germline ends. For the CDR3, the DNA is TGTGCCAGCAGTGGGGACCTGGTCAGCGACTCTGGAAACACCATATATTTT. It translates to CASSGDLVSDSGNTIYF.

The chain combines TRBV30 with TRBJ2-3, with TRBD2 matching over 8 bases. With V trimmed by 3 bases and J by 5 bases, 1 base remained unmatched. The CDR3 is 12 amino acids. The V gene's germline CDR1 is GTSNPN and CDR2 SVGIG (reference sequence). As DNA, the CDR3 is TGTGCCTGGAGGGGACTAGGAGATACGCAGTATTTT. Protein: CAWRGLGDTQYF.

This clone turned up a few times. This chain uses TRBV7-2 with TRBJ2-7; no clear D. Germline CDR1 and CDR2: SGHTA and FQGNSA. The CDR3 consists of 16 residues. Trimming cost V 5 bases and J 5 bases, with 22 bases left between them. The CDR3 DNA reads as TGTGCCAGCAGCACCTACCCGGGCCAGACAAGAAACGAGCAGTACTTC. Residues: CASSTYPGQTRNEQYF.

This clone was picked up a small number of times. J is TRBJ2-2 and V is TRBV29-1; D uncertain. The V gene lost 4 bases and the J gene lost 4 bases, with 10 bases spanning the gap. Per germline, CDR1 SQVTM and CDR2 ANQGSEA. The CDR3 loop spans 13 amino acids. CDR3 in DNA: TGCAGCGTTGCCGGGTTCTTCACCGGGGAGCTGTTTTTT. Translation: CSVAGFFTGELFF.

CDR3 sequence (DNA): TGCAGCGCGGGACTAGCGGGGGGATATAGCACAGATACGCAGTATTTT. Amino acid sequence: CSAGLAGGYSTDTQYF. The chain couples TRBV29-1 to TRBJ2-3, with 15 nucleotides matching TRBD2. V dropped 7 bases and J dropped 0; count of bases not matched to a gene: 5. Germline V gene sequence: CDR1 SQVTM, CDR2 ANQGSEA. CDR3 size: 16 residues.

The J gene is TRBJ2-2, the V gene TRBV7-2; D gene uncertain. In germline, CDR1 is SGHTA, CDR2 FQGNSA. V was shortened by 5 bases and J by 0 bases, with 7 bases between the two germline ends. The CDR3 spans 14 residues. The CDR3 sequence is CASSPVANTGELFF. The DNA for the CDR3 is TGTGCCAGCAGCCCGGTAGCGAACACCGGGGAGCTGTTTTTT.

This rearrangement joins TRBV19 to TRBJ1-5; no clear D gene. The CDR3 covers 16 residues. Germline values: CDR1 LNHDA, CDR2 SQIVND (reference sequence). Trimming removed 3 bases from V and 2 bases from J, with 14 bases in between. For the CDR3, the DNA is TGTGCCAGTAGTATCTACGTTAATCCGGGCAATCAGCCCCAGCATTTT. Translated, it gives CASSIYVNPGNQPQHF.

This clone was found a few times. The rearrangement uses TRBV28 and TRBJ1-2; the D gene is possibly TRBD1 (5 bases). The CDR3 is 16 amino acids. V lost 8 bases to trimming and J lost 3 bases, with 22 bases between them. Germline-derived CDR1 and CDR2 are MDHEN and SYDVKM. CDR3 region: CASSSTGVSHYYGYTF. DNA of the CDR3: TGTGCCAGCTCTTCTACGGGGGTATCTCACTACTATGGCTACACCTTC.

This clone was counted only a few times. This chain joins TRBV7-9 and TRBJ2-3; 10 nucleotides agree with TRBD2. CDR1 is SEHNR, CDR2 FQNEAQ, per germline (reference sequence). The V segment lost 5 bases and the J segment 7 bases; nucleotides outside the gene matches: 6. The CDR3 is 14 residues long. In DNA form, the CDR3 reads TGTGCCAGCAGCCGCCTAGCGGGGGCATATACGCAGTATTTT. Translating it yields CASSRLAGAYTQYF.

V is TRBV27 and J is TRBJ2-3; D gene uncertain. V lost 4 bases, J lost 3 bases, and 11 bases lay in between. The CDR3 consists of 14 residues. Germline V gene sequence: CDR1 MNHEY, CDR2 SMNVEV (reference sequence). CDR3 nucleotides: TGTGCCAGCAGTTGGGCCCTAGGGACAGATACGCAGTATTTT. Translated, it gives CASSWALGTDTQYF.

The chain carries TRBV29-1 and TRBJ2-7, with 10 nucleotides matching TRBD1. J lost 1 base, V lost 6 bases, and 9 bases had no gene match. Looked up from germline, CDR1 is SQVTM and CDR2 is ANQGSEA. The CDR3 spans 15 residues. The CDR3 loop is CSVDRGKFGSYEQYF. The CDR3, as DNA: TGCAGCGTGGACAGGGGGAAATTTGGGTCCTACGAGCAGTACTTC.

The gene calls are TRBV27 and TRBJ2-4, with D tentatively TRBD2 (5 bases). With 5 bases removed from V and 7 bases from J, the gap between germline ends came to 24 bases. Germline V CDR1 and CDR2: MNHEY, SMNVEV (reference sequence). The CDR3 extends over 17 amino acids. CDR3 DNA: TGTGCCAGCAGTCAACGGTTGGCCCTGAGGGAAAAGAACATTCAGTACTTC. Translated: CASSQRLALREKNIQYF.

This clone has only a few counts. The chain links TRBV6-5 to TRBJ2-3; 7 nucleotides agree with TRBD1. V lost 5 bases, J lost 10 bases, and 6 bases stayed unmatched. Germline CDR1 and CDR2: MNHEY and SVGAGI. The length of the CDR3 is 12 residues. The CDR3 DNA reads as TGTGCCAGCAGTCAACCAAGGGGGCCGCAGTATTTT. This sequence encodes CASSQPRGPQYF.

The rearrangement links TRBV2 to TRBJ2-1; 9 bases agree with TRBD1. Germline CDR1 is SNHLY and CDR2 is FYNNEI. V shed 5 bases and J 2 bases; nucleotides not matched to a gene: 4. The CDR3 has 15 amino acids. CDR3 in DNA: TGTGCCAGCAGTAGGAGGGACAGGGCCTACAATGAGCAGTTCTTC. Its protein is CASSRRDRAYNEQFF.